The 23 T cell receptor beta chains given below trace back to one sample, sequenced in a study of blood T cell repertoires in COVID-19. TCRdb keeps only in-frame clones here, not all; method: immunoSEQ multiplex PCR. The sample shows about 140,000 clones, nearly 85% of them seen only once. The sequenced sample was PBMCs or T cells enriched from blood (not recorded which). These receptors all come from a man aged 45-65 years in a cohort exposed to, infected with or recovered from COVID-19 (not recorded which).

V gene TRBV11-2 combines with J gene TRBJ2-3, with D perhaps matching TRBD1 (5 bases). This CDR3 spans 15 amino acids. Germline CDR1 and CDR2: SGHAT and FQNNGV. The germline V and J ends were trimmed by 5 bases and 0 bases, with 12 bases remaining between them. CDR3 amino acids: CASSQGPSSTDTQYF. In DNA form, the CDR3 reads TGTGCCAGCAGCCAGGGCCCCTCTAGCACAGATACGCAGTATTTT.

The V gene is TRBV10-3, the J gene TRBJ1-5; 8 positions match TRBD1. The CDR3 spans 14 residues. V lost 10 bases to trimming and J lost 3 bases; unmatched junction nucleotides: 8. CDR1 and CDR2 from the germline V gene are ENHRY and SYGVKD. Here the CDR3 DNA reads TGTGCCAGCAAGACAGGGGTTGACAATCAGCCCCAGCATTTT. Its translation: CASKTGVDNQPQHF.

The rearrangement links TRBV5-1 to TRBJ2-2; possibly TRBD1 for D (6 bases). The V gene lost 5 bases and the J gene lost 5 bases, with 13 bases spanning the gap. The CDR3 totals 14 residues. The V gene's germline CDR1 is SGHRS and CDR2 YFSETQ. The CDR3 region is CASSSRRGTGELFF. In nucleotides, the CDR3 is TGCGCCAGCAGTTCCCGAAGGGGGACCGGGGAGCTGTTTTTT.

The chain couples TRBV3-1 (or the pseudogene TRBV3-2) to TRBJ2-7, with 7 bases fitting TRBD1. This CDR3 has 16 amino acids. The ends lost 0 bases at V and 5 bases at J; junction bases unmatched: 10. The germline gives CDR1 LGHDT, CDR2 YNNKEL (reference sequence). DNA of the CDR3: TGTGCCAGCAGCCAAGATCCCTGGGTGGGACAGAACGAGCAGTACTTC. Encoded protein: CASSQDPWVGQNEQYF.

CDR3 sequence reads: CASSQDSDSFYEQYF. CDR3 bases: TGCGCCAGCAGCCAAGATTCGGACAGTTTCTACGAGCAGTACTTC. The chain couples TRBV4-3 to TRBJ2-7, with D tentatively TRBD1 (6 bases). V was clipped by 0 bases and J by 3 bases, with 12 bases between them. CDR1 and CDR2 (germline): LGHNA, YSLEER. The CDR3 covers 15 residues.

The chain is built from TRBV6-1 and TRBJ1-6; D is undetermined. From germline, CDR1 is MNHNS and CDR2 SASEGT. The CDR3 extends over 14 amino acids. V was shortened by 2 bases and J by 9 bases, with 11 bases between the two germline ends. The chain's CDR3 is CASSEKMERSPLHF. CDR3 coding DNA: TGTGCCAGCAGTGAAAAGATGGAGCGTTCACCCCTCCACTTT.

The chain is built from TRBV30 and TRBJ2-5; 9 bases map to TRBD1. Per the germline V gene, CDR1 is GTSNPN and CDR2 is SVGIG (reference sequence). Unmatched junction bases numbered 5, after V lost 5 bases and J lost 7 bases. This CDR3 has 12 amino acids. CDR3 nucleotide sequence: TGTGCCTGGTCGACAGGGGGTGGGACCCAGTACTTC. Translating it yields CAWSTGGGTQYF.

In its sample, this clone was seen a few times. Other DNA sequences within the sample encode an identical CDR3. This chain links TRBV18 with TRBJ2-1; TRBD2 matches at 8 bases. The trim removed 1 base at V and 10 bases at J, leaving 0 bases unmatched. CDR1 is KGHSH, CDR2 LQKENI, per germline. This CDR3 comprises 12 residues. For the CDR3, the DNA is TGTGCCAGCTCACCACGACTAGCGGAGCAGTTCTTC. It yields the protein CASSPRLAEQFF.

The J gene is TRBJ1-1, the V gene TRBV6-2 or TRBV6-3; D is uncertain. The CDR3 spans 15 residues. The ends were cut back, 1 base at V and 4 bases at J, with 13 bases in the middle. Germline lookup yields CDR1 MNHEY and CDR2 SVGEGT. CDR3 amino acids: CASSYWSGLATEAFF. CDR3 sequence (DNA): TGTGCCAGCAGTTACTGGTCGGGTTTGGCCACTGAAGCTTTCTTT.

This chain links TRBV15 with TRBJ1-5; a possible D gene is TRBD1 (6 bases). The V end was cut by 2 bases, the J end by 1 base, with 9 bases between. The germline gives CDR1 LNHNV, CDR2 YYDKDF (reference sequence). This CDR3 comprises 15 residues. CDR3 loop: CATSRTGFSNQPQHF. In nucleotides, the CDR3 is TGTGCCACCAGCAGAACAGGGTTCAGCAATCAGCCCCAGCATTTT. The full variable domain, rest sourced from reference TRBV15 and TRBJ1-5, is DAMVIQNPRYQVTQFGKPVTLSCSQTLNHNVMYWYQQKSSQAPKLLFHYYDKDFNNEADTPDNFQSRRPNTSFCFLDIRSPGLGDTAMYLCATSRTGFSNQPQHFGDGTRLSIL.

This clone was picked up one time. This chain connects TRBV10-3 to TRBJ2-2; TRBD2 aligns across 7 bases. CDR3 size: 19 residues. Germline V gene sequence: CDR1 ENHRY, CDR2 SYGVKD. Losses at the gene ends were 0 bases for V and 0 bases for J; bases not matched to a gene: 10. This CDR3 is CAISESGGSIAANTGELFF. For the CDR3, the DNA is TGTGCCATCAGTGAGTCGGGCGGGAGCATCGCCGCGAACACCGGGGAGCTGTTTTTT.

The genes are TRBV4-2 and TRBJ1-5; D not certain. The CDR3 runs to 14 residues. V was pared by 4 bases and J by 6 bases, with 13 bases between. The germline CDR1 and CDR2 sequences are LGHNA and YNFKEQ. The CDR3, as DNA: TGTGCCAGCAGCCCCCGGGATTTTAGTCAGCCCCAGCATTTT. Amino acid sequence: CASSPRDFSQPQHF.

The V and J genes are TRBV5-4 and TRBJ2-5; D gene ambiguous. Trimming took off 2 bases at V and 2 bases at J, with 10 bases between the two ends. Germline CDR1 is SGHNT and CDR2 is YYREEE (reference sequence). The CDR3 is 14 amino acids. CDR3: CASSFGRDQETQYF. In DNA form, the CDR3 reads TGTGCCAGCAGCTTCGGTCGAGATCAAGAGACCCAGTACTTC.

The chain is built from TRBV12-5 and TRBJ1-4, with D possibly matching TRBD1 (5 bases). V lost 1 base and J 8 bases, leaving 8 bases between the germline ends. Per the germline V gene, CDR1 is LGHNT and CDR2 is FRNRAP. This CDR3 has 13 residues. CDR3 sequence (DNA): TGTGCTAGTGGTTTGGGGAGACAGGAAAAACTGTTTTTT. Protein product: CASGLGRQEKLFF. Full variable domain (remainder filled in from reference TRBV12-5 and TRBJ1-4): DARVTQTPRHKVTEMGQEVTMRCQPILGHNTVFWYRQTMMQGLELLAYFRNRAPLDDSGMPKDRFSAEMPDATLATLKIQPSEPRDSAVYFCASGLGRQEKLFFGSGTQLSVL.

This chain links TRBV24-1 with TRBJ2-1; TRBD2 matches at 11 bases. The CDR3 has 14 amino acids. The germline CDR1 and CDR2 sequences are KGHDR and SFDVKD. Unmatched junction bases numbered 2, after V lost 7 bases and J lost 4 bases. DNA for the CDR3: TGTGCCACCAGCGGGACTAGCGGATACAATGAGCAGTTCTTC. It translates to CATSGTSGYNEQFF.

The genes are TRBV2 and TRBJ2-2, with TRBD2 matching over 8 bases. The CDR3 extends over 16 amino acids. Losses at the gene ends were 4 bases for V and 4 bases for J; bases not matched to a gene: 8. In germline, CDR1 is SNHLY, CDR2 FYNNEI. The CDR3 sequence: CASSVSGRGGTGELFF. The CDR3 nucleotides are TGTGCCAGCAGTGTTTCCGGGAGGGGAGGCACCGGGGAGCTGTTTTTT.

The V call is TRBV19, the J call TRBJ2-2, with D perhaps matching TRBD1 (5 bases). V lost 4 bases, J lost 0 bases, and 12 bases lay in between. Germline V gives CDR1 LNHDA, CDR2 SQIVND (reference sequence). This CDR3 is built from 16 residues. DNA for the CDR3: TGTGCCAGTAGTACGTGGGGCTACGCGAACACCGGGGAGCTGTTTTTT. It encodes CASSTWGYANTGELFF.

The sample holds a few counts of this clone. The chain has TRBV18 and TRBJ1-6, with D unresolved. V was cut by 2 bases and J by 7 bases, with 15 bases left in between. Germline V lookup: CDR1 KGHSH, CDR2 LQKENI. The CDR3 runs 16 residues. The CDR3: CASSPEQHHPNSPLHF. For the CDR3, the DNA is TGTGCCAGCTCACCAGAACAGCATCATCCAAATTCACCCCTCCACTTT.

This chain connects TRBV18 to TRBJ1-1, with D possibly being TRBD1 (5 bases). The CDR3 is 15 residues long. The germline gives CDR1 KGHSH, CDR2 LQKENI. V was shortened by 0 bases and J by 2 bases, with 10 bases between the two germline ends. The CDR3: CASSPPRATNTEAFF. Written as DNA, the CDR3 is TGTGCCAGCTCACCACCCAGGGCGACCAACACTGAAGCTTTCTTT.

CDR3 sequence: CASSLGLEGAYEQYF. In DNA, the CDR3 is TGTGCCAGCAGCCTCGGACTTGAGGGAGCCTACGAGCAGTACTTC. This sequence joins TRBV7-2 and TRBJ2-7, with D possibly being TRBD2 (5 bases). Trimming left V 5 bases short and J 2 bases short, with 16 bases between. Germline CDR1 reads SGHTA; CDR2 reads FQGNSA. The CDR3 runs 15 residues. Variable domain in full (rest from reference TRBV7-2 and TRBJ2-7): GAGVSQSPSNKVTEKGKDVELRCDPISGHTALYWYRQSLGQGLEFLIYFQGNSAPDKSGLPSDRFSAERTGGSVSTLTIQRTQQEDSAVYLCASSLGLEGAYEQYFGPGTRLTVT.

V and J are TRBV2 and TRBJ2-4, with 7 bases fitting TRBD2. The CDR3 is 12 residues long. Germline V gene sequence: CDR1 SNHLY, CDR2 FYNNEI. The V segment lost 3 bases and the J segment 7 bases; nucleotides outside the gene matches: 0. Here the CDR3 DNA reads TGTGCCAGCAGTGAGGGGGGGAACATTCAGTACTTC. This codes for CASSEGGNIQYF.

The chain uses TRBV6-1 and TRBJ1-3; TRBD1 is a possible D gene (5 bases). The CDR3 has 13 residues. Between the trimmed V and J ends, which lost 2 bases and 3 bases, there was a span of 5 bases. Germline CDR1 reads MNHNS; CDR2 reads SASEGT. The DNA for the CDR3 is TGTGCCAGCAGTGAAAGGGGTGGAAACACCATATATTTT. Its translation: CASSERGGNTIYF.

The chain employs TRBV7-9 and TRBJ1-1; D remains unclear. The CDR3 is made up of 15 amino acids. Trimming took 1 base from V and 3 from J, leaving 12 bases between them. Germline V gene data show CDR1 as SEHNR and CDR2 as FQNEAQ (reference sequence). Here the CDR3 DNA reads TGTGCCAGCAGCTTAGATGGCAGGATGGACACTGAAGCTTTCTTT. As protein: CASSLDGRMDTEAFF.